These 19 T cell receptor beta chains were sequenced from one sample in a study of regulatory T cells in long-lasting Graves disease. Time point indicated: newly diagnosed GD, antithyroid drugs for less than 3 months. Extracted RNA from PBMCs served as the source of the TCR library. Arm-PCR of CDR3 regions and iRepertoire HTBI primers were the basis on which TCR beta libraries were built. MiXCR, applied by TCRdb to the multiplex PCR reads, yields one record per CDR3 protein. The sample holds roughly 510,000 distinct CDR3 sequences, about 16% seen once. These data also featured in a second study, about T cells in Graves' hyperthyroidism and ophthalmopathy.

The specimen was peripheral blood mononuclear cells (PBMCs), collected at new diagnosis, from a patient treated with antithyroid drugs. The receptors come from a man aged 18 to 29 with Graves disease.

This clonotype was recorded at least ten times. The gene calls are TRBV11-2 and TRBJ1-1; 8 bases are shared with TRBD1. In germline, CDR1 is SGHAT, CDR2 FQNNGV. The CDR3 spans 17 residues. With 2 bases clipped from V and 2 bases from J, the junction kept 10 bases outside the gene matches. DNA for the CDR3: TGTGCCAGCAGCTTATGGGTGGCAGGGGGCAAAAACACTGAAGCTTTCTTT. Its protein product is CASSLWVAGGKNTEAFF.

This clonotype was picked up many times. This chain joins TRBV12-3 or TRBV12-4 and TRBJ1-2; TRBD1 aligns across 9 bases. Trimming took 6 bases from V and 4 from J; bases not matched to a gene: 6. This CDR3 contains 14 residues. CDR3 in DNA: TGTGCCAGCAGCCAAAAACAGGGGGCCTATGGCTACACCTTC. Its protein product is CASSQKQGAYGYTF.

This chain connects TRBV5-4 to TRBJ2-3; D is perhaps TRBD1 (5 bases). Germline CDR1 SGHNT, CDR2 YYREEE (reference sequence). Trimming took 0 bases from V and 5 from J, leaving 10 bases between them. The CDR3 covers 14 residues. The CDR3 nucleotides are TGTGCCAGCAGCTTGGGGCAGGGCGGAGATACGCAGTATTTT. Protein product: CASSLGQGGDTQYF. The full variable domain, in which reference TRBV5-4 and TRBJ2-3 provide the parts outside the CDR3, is ETGVTQSPTHLIKTRGQQVTLRCSSQSGHNTVSWYQQALGQGPQFIFQYYREEENGRGNFPPRFSGLQFPNYSSELNVNALELDDSALYLCASSLGQGGDTQYFGPGTRLTVL.

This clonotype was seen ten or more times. This chain's CDR3 is CASSLDTPEKLFF. CDR3 nucleotides: TGTGCCAGCAGCTTGGATACCCCTGAAAAACTGTTTTTT. This chain joins TRBV5-5 and TRBJ1-4; D is unclear. Germline CDR1 is SGHKS and CDR2 is YYEKEE (reference sequence). The V gene lost 0 bases and the J gene lost 7 bases, with 7 bases spanning the gap. The CDR3 has 13 amino acids.

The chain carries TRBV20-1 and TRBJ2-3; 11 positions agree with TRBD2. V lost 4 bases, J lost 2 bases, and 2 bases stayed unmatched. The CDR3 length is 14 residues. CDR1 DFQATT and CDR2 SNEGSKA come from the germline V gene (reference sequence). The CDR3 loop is CSAKTSGNTDTQYF. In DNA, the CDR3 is TGCAGTGCTAAGACTAGCGGGAACACAGATACGCAGTATTTT.

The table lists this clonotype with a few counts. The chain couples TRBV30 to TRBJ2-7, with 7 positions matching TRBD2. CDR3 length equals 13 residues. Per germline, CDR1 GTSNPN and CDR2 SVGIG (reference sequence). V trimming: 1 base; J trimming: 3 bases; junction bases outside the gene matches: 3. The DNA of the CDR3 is TGTGCCTGGAGTGGGGAGGGCCGCTACGAGCAGTACTTC. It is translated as CAWSGEGRYEQYF.

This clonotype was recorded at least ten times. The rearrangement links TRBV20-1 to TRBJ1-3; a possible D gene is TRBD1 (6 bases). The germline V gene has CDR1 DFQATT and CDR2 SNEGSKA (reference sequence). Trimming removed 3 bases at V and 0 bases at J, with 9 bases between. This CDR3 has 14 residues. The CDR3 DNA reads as TGCAGTGCTAGGGGGGCGCCCTCTGGAAACACCATATATTTT. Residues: CSARGAPSGNTIYF.

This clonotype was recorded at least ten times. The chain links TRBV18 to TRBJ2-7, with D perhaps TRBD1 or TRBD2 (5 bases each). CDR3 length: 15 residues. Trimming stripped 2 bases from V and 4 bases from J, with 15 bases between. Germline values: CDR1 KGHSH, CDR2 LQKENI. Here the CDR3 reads CASSPSRGEDYEQYF. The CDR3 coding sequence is TGTGCCAGCTCACCAAGTAGAGGGGAAGATTACGAGCAGTACTTC.

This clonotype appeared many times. The CDR3 is CASSEGSFDGTDTQYF. The CDR3, as DNA: TGTGCCAGCAGTGAAGGGTCATTTGATGGAACAGATACGCAGTATTTT. The rearrangement links TRBV6-1 to TRBJ2-3; no clear D. Trimming cost V 1 base and J 3 bases, with 14 bases left between them. Germline lookup yields CDR1 MNHNS and CDR2 SASEGT. This CDR3 has 16 amino acids.

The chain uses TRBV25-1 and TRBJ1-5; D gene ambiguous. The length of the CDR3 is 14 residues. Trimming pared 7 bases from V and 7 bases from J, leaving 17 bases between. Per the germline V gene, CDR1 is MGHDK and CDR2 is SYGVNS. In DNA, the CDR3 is TGTGCCAGCATGGCCCCGGGCCCCAAACAGCCCCAGCATTTT. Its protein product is CASMAPGPKQPQHF.

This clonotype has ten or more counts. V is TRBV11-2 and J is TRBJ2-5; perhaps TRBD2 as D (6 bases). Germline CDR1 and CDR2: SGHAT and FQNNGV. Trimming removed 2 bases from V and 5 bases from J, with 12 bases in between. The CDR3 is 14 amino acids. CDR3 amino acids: CASSLLRGLETQYF. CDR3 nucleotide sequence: TGTGCCAGCAGCTTACTTCGGGGGTTGGAGACCCAGTACTTC.

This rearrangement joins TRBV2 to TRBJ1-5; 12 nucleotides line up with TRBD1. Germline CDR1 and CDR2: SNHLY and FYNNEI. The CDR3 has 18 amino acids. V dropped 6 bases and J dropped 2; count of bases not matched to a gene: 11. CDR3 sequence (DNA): TGTGCCAGCAGGAAAGCCGGGACAGGGGGCAAGGGCAATCAGCCCCAGCATTTT. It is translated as CASRKAGTGGKGNQPQHF.

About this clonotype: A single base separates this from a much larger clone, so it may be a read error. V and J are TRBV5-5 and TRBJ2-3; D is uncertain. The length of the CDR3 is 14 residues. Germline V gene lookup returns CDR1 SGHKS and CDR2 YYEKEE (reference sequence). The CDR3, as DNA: TGCGTCAGCAGCCAAGAAATAAGGCCCATTCGCCGGTATTTT. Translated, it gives CVSSQEIRPIRRYF.

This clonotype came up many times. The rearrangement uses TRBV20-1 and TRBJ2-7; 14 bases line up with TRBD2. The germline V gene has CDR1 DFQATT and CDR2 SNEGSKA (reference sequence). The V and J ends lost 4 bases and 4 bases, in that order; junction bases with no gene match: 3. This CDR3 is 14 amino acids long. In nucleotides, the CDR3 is TGCAGTGCTAAGGGACTAGCGGGAGTATACGAGCAGTACTTC. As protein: CSAKGLAGVYEQYF.

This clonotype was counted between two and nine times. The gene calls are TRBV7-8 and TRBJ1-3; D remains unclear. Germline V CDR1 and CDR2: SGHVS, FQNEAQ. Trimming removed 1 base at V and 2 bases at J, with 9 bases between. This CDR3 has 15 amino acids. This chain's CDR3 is CASSLEQTAGNTIYF. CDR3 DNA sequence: TGTGCCAGCAGCTTAGAGCAAACTGCTGGAAACACCATATATTTT.

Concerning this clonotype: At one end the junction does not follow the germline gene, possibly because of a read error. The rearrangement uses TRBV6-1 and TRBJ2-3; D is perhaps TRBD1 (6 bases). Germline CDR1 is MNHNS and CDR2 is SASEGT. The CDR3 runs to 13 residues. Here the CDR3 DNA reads TGTGCCACCGAAGAACAGGGTTCAGATATGCAGTATTTT. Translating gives CATEEQGSDMQYF.

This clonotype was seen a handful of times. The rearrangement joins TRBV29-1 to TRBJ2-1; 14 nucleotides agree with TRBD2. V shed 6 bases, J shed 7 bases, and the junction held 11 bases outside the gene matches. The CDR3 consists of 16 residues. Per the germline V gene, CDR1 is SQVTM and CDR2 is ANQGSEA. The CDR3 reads CSVVIRLAGGVNEQFF. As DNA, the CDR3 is TGCAGCGTCGTTATCCGACTAGCGGGAGGGGTTAATGAGCAGTTCTTC.

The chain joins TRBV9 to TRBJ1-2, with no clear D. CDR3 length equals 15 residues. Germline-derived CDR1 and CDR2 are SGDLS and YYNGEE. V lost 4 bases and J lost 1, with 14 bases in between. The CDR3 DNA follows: TGTGCCAGCAGCCGAGTTGGGTGGGTTAACTATGGCTACACCTTC. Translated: CASSRVGWVNYGYTF.

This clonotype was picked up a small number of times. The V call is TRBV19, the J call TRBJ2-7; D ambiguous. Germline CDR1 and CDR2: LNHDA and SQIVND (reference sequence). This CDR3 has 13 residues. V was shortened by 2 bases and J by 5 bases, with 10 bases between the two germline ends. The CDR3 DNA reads TGTGCCAGTAGTATAATAGGGATGGACGAGCAGTACTTC. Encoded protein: CASSIIGMDEQYF.